These 17 T cell receptor beta chains came from one sample sequenced in a study of blood T cell repertoires in COVID-19. The table came from immunoSEQ multiplex PCR; TCRdb's copy has only in-frame clones and leaves some out. Among around 250,000 clones, 75% to 90% were seen once, and the ten largest hold 10%. The sample was peripheral blood. The receptor source for this set is a woman aged 70 to 79 with COVID-19, enrolled during active disease.

This chain uses TRBV5-1 with TRBJ2-7; 7 nucleotides align to TRBD1. The junction had 7 bases not matched to a gene; V was cut back by 4 bases and J by 6 bases. The CDR3 is made up of 13 amino acids. In germline, CDR1 is SGHRS, CDR2 YFSETQ. The CDR3: CASSVRQGSEQYF. CDR3 bases: TGCGCCAGCAGCGTGAGACAGGGAAGCGAGCAGTACTTC.

The V call is TRBV7-3, the J call TRBJ2-7, with a possible D match to TRBD2 (5 bases). Deletions cut 5 bases from V and 7 bases from J, with 12 bases between. Looked up from germline, CDR1 is SGHTA and CDR2 is FQGTGA. The CDR3 runs 12 residues. The CDR3 loop reads CASSLPPGEQYF. The DNA of the CDR3 is TGTGCCAGCAGCCTCCCCCCGGGGGAGCAGTACTTC. The variable domain in full, completed from reference TRBV7-3 and TRBJ2-7, reads GAGVSQTPSNKVTEKGKYVELRCDPISGHTALYWYRQSLGQGPEFLIYFQGTGAADDSGLPNDRFFAVRPEGSVSTLKIQRTERGDSAVYLCASSLPPGEQYFGPGTRLTVT.

V and J are TRBV15 and TRBJ1-2, with 9 bases matching TRBD1. This CDR3 is built from 16 residues. After removal of 0 bases from V and 4 bases from J, the junction contained 6 bases not matched to a gene. CDR1 LNHNV and CDR2 YYDKDF come from the germline V gene (reference sequence). CDR3 sequence reads: CATSREVTGGAYGYTF. For the CDR3, the DNA is TGTGCCACCAGCAGAGAAGTGACAGGGGGGGCCTATGGCTACACCTTC.

The J gene is TRBJ2-7, the V gene TRBV7-9; D possibly corresponds to TRBD2 (5 bases). Looked up from germline, CDR1 is SEHNR and CDR2 is FQNEAQ (reference sequence). V gave up 4 bases and J gave up 3 bases, with 22 bases separating them. CDR3 length equals 17 residues. CDR3 DNA sequence: TGTGCCAGCAGCTCAAAGGCGTCACGGACTGACAACTACGAGCAGTACTTC. Translated: CASSSKASRTDNYEQYF.

This clone has a single count. The chain joins TRBV6-5 to TRBJ1-2, with D uncertain. Per germline, CDR1 MNHEY and CDR2 SVGAGI. The CDR3 has 12 amino acids. Trimming removed 2 bases from V and 8 bases from J, with 9 bases in between. DNA of the CDR3: TGTGCCAGCAGTTACGGACGGGGAGGCTACACCTTC. This gives the protein CASSYGRGGYTF.

The sample holds a few counts of this clone. The V and J genes are TRBV5-6 and TRBJ1-1, with a tentative D call TRBD1 (6 bases). V was clipped by 5 bases and J by 6 bases, with 17 bases between them. This CDR3 spans 14 amino acids. Germline-derived CDR1 and CDR2 are SGHDT and YYEEEE. The CDR3 loop reads CASRRTGSRAEAFF. The CDR3 region has the DNA TGTGCCAGCAGGCGTACAGGGTCGCGGGCTGAAGCTTTCTTT. Drawing the rest from reference TRBV5-6 and TRBJ1-1, the complete variable domain is DAGVTQSPTHLIKTRGQQVTLRCSPKSGHDTVSWYQQALGQGPQFIFQYYEEEERQRGNFPDRFSGHQFPNYSSELNVNALLLGDSALYLCASRRTGSRAEAFFGQGTRLTVV.

The rearrangement uses TRBV6-5 and TRBJ1-2; 7 bases are a match to TRBD1. This CDR3 has 12 amino acids. With V trimmed by 10 bases and J by 7 bases, 9 bases remained unmatched. In germline, CDR1 is MNHEY, CDR2 SVGAGI. CDR3 nucleotide sequence: TGTGCCACCTCGACAGGGTCACTTGGCTACACCTTC. It encodes CATSTGSLGYTF.

The chain uses TRBV21-1 and TRBJ2-6; TRBD1, the table's D call, lacks a check against the DNA. TRBV21-1 is a known pseudogene. The CDR3 length is 20 residues. This CDR3 is CASSKLGTERKFSGANVLTF. CDR3 nucleotides: TGTGCCAGCAGCAAATTGGGCACGGAACGAAAATTCTCTGGGGCCAACGTCCTGACTTTC.

This chain connects TRBV10-3 to TRBJ1-5; D might be TRBD1 (5 bases). The CDR3 runs to 14 residues. Trimming left V 8 bases short and J 0 bases short, with 11 bases between. Per the germline V gene, CDR1 is ENHRY and CDR2 is SYGVKD. CDR3 loop: CAIGAEGSNQPQHF. In nucleotides, the CDR3 is TGTGCCATCGGGGCGGAGGGTAGCAATCAGCCCCAGCATTTT.

The DNA of the CDR3 is TGTGCCAGTAGTACGCAGACAGGGTCAACCATATATTTT. Translation gives CASSTQTGSTIYF. The chain combines TRBV19 with TRBJ1-3, with TRBD1 matching over 7 bases. The CDR3 totals 13 residues. Trimming at V came to 4 bases and at J to 10 bases, leaving 7 bases not matched to a gene. Looked up from germline, CDR1 is LNHDA and CDR2 is SQIVND (reference sequence).

V and J are TRBV19 and TRBJ1-3, with TRBD1 as a possible D gene (5 bases). Germline V gene lookup returns CDR1 LNHDA and CDR2 SQIVND (reference sequence). Trimming took off 8 bases at V and 4 bases at J, with 18 bases between the two ends. CDR3 length: 15 amino acids. CDR3 amino acids: CASFRTSRLGNTIYF. CDR3 bases: TGTGCCAGTTTTCGGACAAGTCGACTCGGAAACACCATATATTTT.

V gene TRBV15 combines with J gene TRBJ1-1, with D possibly being TRBD1 (5 bases). The CDR3 has 13 residues. The germline V and J ends were trimmed by 0 bases and 13 bases, with 15 bases remaining between them. Germline-derived CDR1 and CDR2 are LNHNV and YYDKDF (reference sequence). The CDR3 loop reads CATSRDPQKGNFF. The CDR3 region has the DNA TGTGCCACCAGCAGAGATCCCCAGAAGGGGAATTTCTTT.

The V and J genes are TRBV19 and TRBJ1-2; tentative D call: TRBD1 (5 bases). The V end was cut by 11 bases, the J end by 3 bases, with 13 bases between. Germline assignment: CDR1 LNHDA and CDR2 SQIVND (reference sequence). CDR3 size: 12 residues. DNA of the CDR3: TGTGCCTCTGGAGGGGCCCACTATGGCTACACCTTC. It translates to CASGGAHYGYTF.

Worth noting for this clone: Other DNA sequences in this sample translate to the same CDR3. V usage is TRBV19 and J usage is TRBJ1-1; a weak D match, TRBD1 (6 bases). This CDR3 is built from 13 residues. Trimming removed 3 bases at V and 5 bases at J, with 10 bases between. Looked up from germline, CDR1 is LNHDA and CDR2 is SQIVND (reference sequence). The CDR3 DNA follows: TGTGCCAGTAGTATGGTCAGGGGAACTGAAGCTTTCTTT. Translated, it gives CASSMVRGTEAFF.

Details on this clone: The DNA is left out, because the CDR3 cannot be placed on it with certainty; the CDR3 is given as TCRdb lists it. V usage is TRBV5-5 and J usage is TRBJ1-5; the D call TRBD1 from the table was never checked on the DNA. The V gene's germline CDR1 is SGHKS and CDR2 YYEKEE (reference sequence). Both ends counted, the CDR3 spans 16 residues. The CDR3 loop is CASSFHLTGEISPSIF.

This sequence joins TRBV14 and TRBJ2-5; the match to TRBD2 covers 8 bases. The CDR3 has 15 amino acids. Germline trimming cut 2 bases from V and 3 bases from J; bases unmatched to any gene: 5. Germline V lookup: CDR1 SGHDN, CDR2 FVKESK. CDR3: CASSQLGAGEETQYF. The CDR3 region has the DNA TGTGCCAGCAGCCAACTTGGAGCGGGAGAAGAGACCCAGTACTTC.

The rearrangement joins TRBV27 to TRBJ2-7; 8 bases fit TRBD1. CDR1 and CDR2 from the germline V gene are MNHEY and SMNVEV (reference sequence). This CDR3 spans 14 amino acids. The J segment lost 3 bases and the V segment lost 8 bases, leaving 9 bases of the junction unmatched. CDR3 nucleotide sequence: TGTGCCAGCCATCAACAGGGGGGATTCTACGAGCAGTACTTC. Its protein product is CASHQQGGFYEQYF.